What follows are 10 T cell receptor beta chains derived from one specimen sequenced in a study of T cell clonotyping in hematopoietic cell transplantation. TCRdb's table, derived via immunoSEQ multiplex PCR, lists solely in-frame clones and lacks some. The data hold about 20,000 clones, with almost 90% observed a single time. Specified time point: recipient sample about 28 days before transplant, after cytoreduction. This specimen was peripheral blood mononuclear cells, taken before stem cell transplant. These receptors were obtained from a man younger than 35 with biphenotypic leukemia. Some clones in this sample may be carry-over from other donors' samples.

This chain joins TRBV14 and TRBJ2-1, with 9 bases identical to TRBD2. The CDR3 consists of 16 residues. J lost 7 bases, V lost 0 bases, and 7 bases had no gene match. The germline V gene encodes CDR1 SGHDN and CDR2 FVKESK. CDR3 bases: TGTGCCAGCAGCCAAGAGGGTGCGGGAGGGGGAAATGAGCAGTTCTTC. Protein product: CASSQEGAGGGNEQFF. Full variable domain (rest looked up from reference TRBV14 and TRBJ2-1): EAGVTQFPSHSVIEKGQTVTLRCDPISGHDNLYWYRRVMGKEIKFLLHFVKESKQDESGMPNNRFLAERTGGTYSTLKVQPAELEDSGVYFCASSQEGAGGGNEQFFGPGTRLTVL.

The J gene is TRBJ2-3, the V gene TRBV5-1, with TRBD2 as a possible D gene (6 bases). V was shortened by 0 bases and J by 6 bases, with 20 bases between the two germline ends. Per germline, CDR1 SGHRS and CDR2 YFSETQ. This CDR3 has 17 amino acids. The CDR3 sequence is CASSLDSRDAVIDTQYF. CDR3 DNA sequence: TGCGCCAGCAGCTTGGATTCGCGGGACGCCGTAATCGATACGCAGTATTTT.

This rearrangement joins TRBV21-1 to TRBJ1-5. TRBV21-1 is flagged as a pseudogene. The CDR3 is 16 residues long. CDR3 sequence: CASSKGPGQSLQPQHF. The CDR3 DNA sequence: TGTGCCAGCAGCAAAGGGCCCGGGCAAAGTCTCCAGCCCCAGCATTTT.

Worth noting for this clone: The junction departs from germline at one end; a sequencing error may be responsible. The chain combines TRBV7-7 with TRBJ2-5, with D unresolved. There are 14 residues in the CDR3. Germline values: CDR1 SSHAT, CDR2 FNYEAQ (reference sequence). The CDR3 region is CASSLIEDQETQYF. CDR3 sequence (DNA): TGTGCTAGCAGCTTAATAGAGGACCAAGAGACCCAGTACTTC.

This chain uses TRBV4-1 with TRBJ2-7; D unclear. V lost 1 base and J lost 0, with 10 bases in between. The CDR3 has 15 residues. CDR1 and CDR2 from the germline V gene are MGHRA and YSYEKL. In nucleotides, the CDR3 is TGCGCCAGCAGCCAAGGACACATCAGCTCCTACGAGCAGTACTTC. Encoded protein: CASSQGHISSYEQYF.

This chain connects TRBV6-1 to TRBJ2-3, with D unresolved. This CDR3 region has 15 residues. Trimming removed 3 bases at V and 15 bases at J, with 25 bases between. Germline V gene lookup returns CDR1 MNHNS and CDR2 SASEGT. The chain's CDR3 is CASSDPRNRPLGCYF. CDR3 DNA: TGTGCCAGCAGTGATCCTCGCAACAGACCCCTGGGTTGTTATTTT.

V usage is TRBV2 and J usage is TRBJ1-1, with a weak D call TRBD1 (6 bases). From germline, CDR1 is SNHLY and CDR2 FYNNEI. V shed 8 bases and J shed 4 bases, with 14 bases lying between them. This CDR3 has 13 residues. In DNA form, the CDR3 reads TGTGCCAGCTTTTCAGCGGGGGCCACTGAAGCTTTCTTT. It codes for CASFSAGATEAFF. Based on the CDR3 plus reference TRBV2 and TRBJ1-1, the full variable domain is EPEVTQTPSHQVTQMGQEVILRCVPISNHLYFYWYRQILGQKVEFLVSFYNNEISEKSEIFDDQFSVERPDGSNFTLKIRSTKLEDSAMYFCASFSAGATEAFFGQGTRLTVV.

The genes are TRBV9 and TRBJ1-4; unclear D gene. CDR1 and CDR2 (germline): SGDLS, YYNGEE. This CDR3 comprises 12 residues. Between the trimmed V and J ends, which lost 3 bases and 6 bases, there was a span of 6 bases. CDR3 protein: CASSGADEKLFF. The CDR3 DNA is TGTGCCAGCAGCGGGGCGGATGAAAAACTGTTTTTT.

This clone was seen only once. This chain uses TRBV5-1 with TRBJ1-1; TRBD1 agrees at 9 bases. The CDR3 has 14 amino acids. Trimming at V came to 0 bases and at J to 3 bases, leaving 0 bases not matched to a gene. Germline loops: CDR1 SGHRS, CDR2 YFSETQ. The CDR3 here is CASSLGTGDTEAFF. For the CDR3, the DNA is TGCGCCAGCAGCTTGGGGACAGGGGACACTGAAGCTTTCTTT.

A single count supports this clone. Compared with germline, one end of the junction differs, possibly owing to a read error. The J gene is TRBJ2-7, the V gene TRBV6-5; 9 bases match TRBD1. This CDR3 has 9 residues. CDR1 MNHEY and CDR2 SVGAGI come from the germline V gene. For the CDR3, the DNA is TGTGCCGCCCGGACAGGGGCTTGCTTC. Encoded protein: CAARTGACF.